Following are 25 T cell receptor beta chains from one sample sequenced in a study of blood T cell repertoires in COVID-19 (dated by TCRdb to the early 2020s). The method behind the library was the immunoSEQ multiplex PCR assay. TCRdb re-hosts the immuneACCESS table, in-frame sequences only. Its copies lack some clones; in the studies checked, an unresolved V gene accounts for under half of them, and the cause for the rest is not known. The sample includes just over 85,000 clones, with about 88% observed a single time. The leading ten clones occupy around 8.6% of the sample. The specimen was peripheral blood. These TCRs come from a man aged 45-60 years with acute or convalescent COVID-19.

The J gene is TRBJ1-2, the V gene TRBV6-5; TRBD1 aligns across 9 bases. Germline CDR1 MNHEY, CDR2 SVGAGI. J was trimmed by 7 bases and V by 0 bases; bases with no gene match: 0. The CDR3 sequence is 13 residues long. The CDR3 sequence: CASSYSTGGGYTF. In nucleotides, the CDR3 is TGTGCCAGCAGTTACTCGACAGGGGGTGGCTACACCTTC.

The chain recombines TRBV5-1 with TRBJ2-5, with 7 nucleotides matching TRBD1. From germline, CDR1 is SGHRS and CDR2 YFSETQ. Trimming took 4 bases from V and 5 from J; bases not matched to a gene: 5. The CDR3 contains 13 residues. For the CDR3, the DNA is TGCGCCAGCAGCCCGGACAGGAGCGAGACCCAGTACTTC. It encodes CASSPDRSETQYF.

This clone occurred once. V is TRBV6-1 and J is TRBJ1-1; TRBD1 agrees at 8 bases. This CDR3 comprises 14 residues. Germline-derived CDR1 and CDR2 are MNHNS and SASEGT. V trimming: 2 bases; J trimming: 6 bases; junction bases outside the gene matches: 5. The CDR3 coding sequence is TGTGCCAGCAGTGAATGGACAGGGTTGTCTGAAGCTTTCTTT. It translates to CASSEWTGLSEAFF.

The chain joins TRBV10-1 to TRBJ2-5; D is unclear. Deletions cut 10 bases from V and 2 bases from J, with 5 bases between. Germline V gene sequence: CDR1 WNHNN, CDR2 SYGVQD (reference sequence). The length of the CDR3 is 10 residues. Here the CDR3 reads CAIIQETQYF. The CDR3 DNA sequence: TGCGCCATCATTCAAGAGACCCAGTACTTC.

This chain connects TRBV7-9 to TRBJ2-3, with TRBD2 matching over 13 bases. Trimming at V came to 4 bases and at J to 2 bases, leaving 3 bases not matched to a gene. Looked up from germline, CDR1 is SEHNR and CDR2 is FQNEAQ (reference sequence). The CDR3 contains 16 residues. For the CDR3, the DNA is TGTGCCAGCAGCTATACTAGCGGGGGGGACACAGATACGCAGTATTTT. Translating it yields CASSYTSGGDTDTQYF.

The chain combines TRBV7-2 with TRBJ2-2; 7 bases are shared with TRBD1. Germline trimming cut 0 bases from V and 1 base from J; bases unmatched to any gene: 5. This CDR3 contains 17 residues. Germline V CDR1 and CDR2: SGHTA, FQGNSA. CDR3 coding DNA: TGTGCCAGCAGCTTAGCCCCCGGGACAGTGAACACCGGGGAGCTGTTTTTT. Its protein is CASSLAPGTVNTGELFF.

The chain has TRBV6-5 and TRBJ2-3, with 8 bases aligning to TRBD2. The CDR3 spans 15 residues. The junction had 3 bases not matched to a gene; V was cut back by 2 bases and J by 2 bases. In germline, CDR1 is MNHEY, CDR2 SVGAGI. The CDR3 sequence: CASSYLSGATDTQYF. In DNA form, the CDR3 reads TGTGCCAGCAGTTACCTTAGCGGGGCCACAGATACGCAGTATTTT.

In this sample, this clone turned up once. This chain links TRBV4-2 with TRBJ2-7; TRBD2 matches 7 bases. The CDR3 covers 13 residues. The V gene's germline CDR1 is LGHNA and CDR2 YNFKEQ. J was trimmed by 6 bases and V by 1 base; bases with no gene match: 3. As DNA, the CDR3 is TGTGCCAGCAGCCAAGGACTAGCATCCGAGCAGTACTTC. It encodes CASSQGLASEQYF.

This clone was observed once. CDR3 in DNA: TGTGCCAGCAGTGAAGTGGGGACAGGGAGTGAAAAACTGTTTTTT. Its translation: CASSEVGTGSEKLFF. V usage is TRBV2 and J usage is TRBJ1-4; 9 nucleotides align to TRBD1. The CDR3 spans 15 residues. Per the germline V gene, CDR1 is SNHLY and CDR2 is FYNNEI. The junction had 4 bases not matched to a gene; V was cut back by 1 base and J by 7 bases.

This chain links TRBV7-9 with TRBJ2-1; D possibly corresponds to TRBD2 (5 bases). Trimming stripped 6 bases from V and 8 bases from J, with 17 bases between. This CDR3 has 14 residues. Looked up from germline, CDR1 is SEHNR and CDR2 is FQNEAQ (reference sequence). In DNA, the CDR3 is TGTGCCAGCAGACCTGAGGGTTCTGGGCATGAGCAGTTCTTC. Protein: CASRPEGSGHEQFF.

Remarks on this clone: This sample also contains other DNA sequences that code for the same CDR3. J is TRBJ1-5 and V is TRBV6-2 or TRBV6-3; D ambiguous. This CDR3 spans 14 amino acids. V was shortened by 2 bases and J by 2 bases, with 7 bases between the two germline ends. CDR1 MNHEY and CDR2 SVGEGT come from the germline V gene. CDR3 bases: TGTGCCAGCAGTTACACCGGGGGCAATCAGCCCCAGCATTTT. Its protein is CASSYTGGNQPQHF.

This chain links TRBV3-1 (or the pseudogene TRBV3-2) with TRBJ2-3; D perhaps matches TRBD1 (5 bases). Trimming took 1 base from V and 5 from J, leaving 10 bases between them. There are 14 residues in the CDR3. Looked up from germline, CDR1 is LGHDT and CDR2 is YNNKEL (reference sequence). CDR3 DNA: TGTGCCAGCAGCCAAGCAGGGCAAGGAGATACGCAGTATTTT. This sequence encodes CASSQAGQGDTQYF.

The V gene is TRBV7-9, the J gene TRBJ2-5; TRBD2 matches 8 bases. CDR3 length: 15 amino acids. The germline gives CDR1 SEHNR, CDR2 FQNEAQ (reference sequence). V gave up 4 bases and J gave up 4 bases; unmatched junction bases: 8. Here the CDR3 reads CASSSSGGRGETQYF. The CDR3 DNA follows: TGTGCCAGCAGCTCCAGCGGGGGCCGGGGAGAGACCCAGTACTTC. The full variable domain, with the rest looked up from reference TRBV7-9 and TRBJ2-5, is DTGVSQNPRHKITKRGQNVTFRCDPISEHNRLYWYRQTLGQGPEFLTYFQNEAQLEKSRLLSDRFSAERPKGSFSTLEIQRTEQGDSAMYLCASSSSGGRGETQYFGPGTRLLVL.

The rearrangement uses TRBV30 and TRBJ1-5; 9 bases are a match to TRBD1. V gave up 3 bases and J gave up 6 bases; unmatched junction bases: 3. The CDR3 runs 13 residues. From germline, CDR1 is GTSNPN and CDR2 SVGIG (reference sequence). The CDR3 sequence is CAWRGTGLQPQHF. The CDR3 nucleotides are TGTGCCTGGAGGGGGACAGGGCTTCAGCCCCAGCATTTT. Looking up the rest from reference TRBV30 and TRBJ1-5 gives the full variable domain: SQTIHQWPATLVQPVGSPLSLECTVEGTSNPNLYWYRQAAGRGLQLLFYSVGIGQISSEVPQNLSASRPQDRQFILSSKKLLLSDSGFYLCAWRGTGLQPQHFGDGTRLSIL.

This chain uses TRBV11-3 with TRBJ1-1, with D hard to call. Germline CDR1 SGHNT, CDR2 YENEEA. V gave up 5 bases and J gave up 5 bases, with 6 bases separating them. The CDR3 length is 11 residues. Written as DNA, the CDR3 is TGTGCCAGCAGCGCAGGTACTGAAGCTTTCTTT. Its protein is CASSAGTEAFF.

The gene calls are TRBV7-8 and TRBJ2-7, with unresolved D. This CDR3 has 12 residues. V gave up 2 bases and J gave up 8 bases, with 10 bases separating them. Germline V gives CDR1 SGHVS, CDR2 FQNEAQ. CDR3 sequence reads: CASSLNPTKQYF. CDR3 bases: TGTGCCAGCAGCTTAAACCCTACGAAGCAGTACTTC. The full variable domain, with the rest looked up from reference TRBV7-8 and TRBJ2-7, is GAGVSQSPRYKVAKRGQDVALRCDPISGHVSLFWYQQALGQGPEFLTYFQNEAQLDKSGLPSDRFFAERPEGSVSTLKIQRTQQEDSAVYLCASSLNPTKQYFGPGTRLTVT.

The genes are TRBV6-5 and TRBJ2-1, with D possibly TRBD2 on 6 matching bases. The CDR3 totals 13 residues. CDR1 MNHEY and CDR2 SVGAGI come from the germline V gene. Deletions cut 11 bases from V and 1 base from J, with 12 bases between. The DNA of the CDR3 is TGTGCCTCTAAGGGAGGTTCCTACAATGAGCAGTTCTTC. It is translated as CASKGGSYNEQFF.

This chain connects TRBV11-2 to TRBJ1-6, with a tentative D call TRBD1 (6 bases). The CDR3 covers 15 residues. Trimming took 5 bases from V and 7 from J, leaving 15 bases between them. The V gene's germline CDR1 is SGHAT and CDR2 FQNNGV. The CDR3 coding sequence is TGTGCCAGCAGCCAGGGGATTTTGGGGAATTCACCCCTCCACTTT. Encoded protein: CASSQGILGNSPLHF.

V and J are TRBV3-1 (or the pseudogene TRBV3-2) and TRBJ1-4, with TRBD1 matching over 7 bases. CDR3 length: 16 amino acids. Trimming cost V 5 bases and J 8 bases; bases outside gene matches: 14. In germline, CDR1 is LGHDT, CDR2 YNNKEL (reference sequence). The DNA for the CDR3 is TGTGCCAGCAGCGACGCTGGACAGGACCTTGGGGAAAAACTGTTTTTT. Translation gives CASSDAGQDLGEKLFF.

The V call is TRBV6-2 or TRBV6-3, the J call TRBJ1-1; 10 nucleotides align to TRBD1. Germline V CDR1 and CDR2: MNHEY, SVGEGT. The CDR3 runs to 16 residues. V shed 2 bases and J 3 bases; nucleotides not matched to a gene: 6. CDR3 DNA: TGTGCCAGCAGTTACACCCGGGACAGGGGTTACACTGAAGCTTTCTTT. Its protein is CASSYTRDRGYTEAFF.

The chain couples TRBV7-6 to TRBJ2-1; 10 positions agree with TRBD2. J lost 8 bases, V lost 5 bases, and 6 bases had no gene match. The CDR3 runs 14 residues. CDR1 and CDR2 (germline): SGHVS, FNYEAQ. CDR3 DNA sequence: TGTGCCAGCAGCCCCACTAGCGGGGACGATGAGCAGTTCTTC. Translated: CASSPTSGDDEQFF.

The rearrangement joins TRBV21-1 to TRBJ2-2; the table names TRBD1, a call not compared with the DNA. TRBV21-1 is recorded as a pseudogene. CDR3 length: 17 residues. Written as DNA, the CDR3 is TGTGCCAGCAGCAAACCCTCGGGCCAGGGTTACACCGGGGAGCTGTTTTTT. Encoded protein: CASSKPSGQGYTGELFF.

This chain joins TRBV5-1 and TRBJ2-2; 7 positions match TRBD2. Germline V gene lookup returns CDR1 SGHRS and CDR2 YFSETQ. The V gene end was trimmed by 3 bases and the J gene end by 0 bases; junction bases not matched to a gene: 5. This CDR3 spans 16 amino acids. This CDR3 is CASSSQTSPNTGELFF. CDR3 DNA sequence: TGCGCCAGCAGCTCACAGACTAGCCCGAACACCGGGGAGCTGTTTTTT.

The chain is built from TRBV14 and TRBJ2-7; the D gene is possibly TRBD2 (6 bases). V lost 6 bases to trimming and J lost 2 bases, with 23 bases between them. The CDR3 has 17 amino acids. From germline, CDR1 is SGHDN and CDR2 FVKESK. DNA for the CDR3: TGTGCCAGCAGTCCTCCCCTGTTGGGGGGATTGACCTACGAGCAGTACGTC. As protein: CASSPPLLGGLTYEQYV.

This sequence joins TRBV6-2 or TRBV6-3 and TRBJ2-3, with D possibly being TRBD1 (5 bases). Germline V gene sequence: CDR1 MNHEY, CDR2 SVGEGT. V was shortened by 2 bases and J by 6 bases, with 15 bases between the two germline ends. The CDR3 is 15 amino acids. The chain's CDR3 is CASSYRGRMVDTQYF. For the CDR3, the DNA is TGTGCCAGCAGTTACAGGGGTCGGATGGTGGATACGCAGTATTTT.